The 11 T cell receptor beta chains reported below all come from one sample, sequenced in a study of Graves' ophthalmopathy and Graves' hyperthyroidism. RNA transcripts served as template for amplifying TCR beta CDR3 sequences. Amplification began with first-round RT-PCR using HTBI primers, then second-round multiplex PCR was performed. TCRdb reanalysed the multiplex PCR reads using MiXCR and keeps one entry per CDR3 protein. Of about 390,000 distinct CDR3 sequences detected, less than 20% appear once; the ten largest clones hold roughly 7%. Material for sequencing was peripheral blood. The receptors here all came from a woman between 18 and 30 years old with stable Graves' hyperthyroidism.

This clonotype was observed many times. V usage is TRBV28 and J usage is TRBJ2-5; TRBD1 matches at 7 bases. The trim removed 3 bases at V and 5 bases at J, leaving 9 bases unmatched. Per the germline V gene, CDR1 is MDHEN and CDR2 is SYDVKM. The CDR3 has 15 residues. This CDR3 reads CASSFPRGSWETQYF. In nucleotides, the CDR3 is TGTGCCAGCAGTTTCCCCAGGGGGAGTTGGGAGACCCAGTACTTC. Full variable domain (outside the CDR3, taken from reference TRBV28 and TRBJ2-5): DVKVTQSSRYLVKRTGEKVFLECVQDMDHENMFWYRQDPGLGLRLIYFSYDVKMKEKGDIPEGYSVSREKKERFSLILESASTNQTSMYLCASSFPRGSWETQYFGPGTRLLVL.

This clonotype has a count of ten or more. CDR3 in DNA: TGTGCCAGCAGTCCCCAGGGGGCGCGGAATTCACCCCTCCACTTT. The encoded protein is CASSPQGARNSPLHF. The chain combines TRBV28 with TRBJ1-6; 8 bases map to TRBD1. Trimming cost V 5 bases and J 7 bases; bases outside gene matches: 7. The CDR3 extends over 15 amino acids. CDR1 and CDR2 (germline): MDHEN, SYDVKM.

This chain links TRBV5-1 with TRBJ2-7; 10 bases are shared with TRBD1. The CDR3 runs to 14 residues. Germline trimming cut 7 bases from V and 6 bases from J; bases unmatched to any gene: 10. Germline assignment: CDR1 SGHRS and CDR2 YFSETQ. Written as DNA, the CDR3 is TGCGCCAGCCGACTCCCGGGACAGGGGTCCGAGCAGTACTTC. Protein product: CASRLPGQGSEQYF.

This clonotype was seen only once. The rearrangement joins TRBV20-1 to TRBJ1-1; D not certain. Germline V lookup: CDR1 DFQATT, CDR2 SNEGSKA (reference sequence). The CDR3 has 11 residues. CDR3 region: CTAQGPTEAFF. The CDR3 coding sequence is TGCACCGCCCAAGGGCCCACTGAAGCTTTCTTT.

In this sample, this clonotype turned up a few times. The rearrangement uses TRBV18 and TRBJ2-7, with D tentatively TRBD2 (6 bases). V was pared by 3 bases and J by 3 bases, with 12 bases between. The CDR3 extends over 14 amino acids. CDR1 KGHSH and CDR2 LQKENI come from the germline V gene. As DNA, the CDR3 is TGTGCCAGCTCACCCGGAGGGAATATCTACGAGCAGTACTTC. This encodes CASSPGGNIYEQYF.

In its sample, this clonotype was seen many times. This chain connects TRBV19 to TRBJ1-5; D perhaps matches TRBD1 (5 bases). The V and J ends lost 5 bases and 7 bases respectively, with 12 bases between them. The germline CDR1 and CDR2 sequences are LNHDA and SQIVND (reference sequence). The CDR3 runs 13 residues. The CDR3 nucleotides are TGTGCCAGTAGTTTAACTCGGGGCCAGCCCCAGCATTTT. It encodes CASSLTRGQPQHF. Combining the CDR3 with reference TRBV19 and TRBJ1-5 gives the whole variable domain DGGITQSPKYLFRKEGQNVTLSCEQNLNHDAMYWYRQDPGQGLRLIYYSQIVNDFQKGDIAEGYSVSREKKESFPLTVTSAQKNPTAFYLCASSLTRGQPQHFGDGTRLSIL.

This clonotype has just a few counts. The CDR3 sequence: CASSLGQPFQETQYF. CDR3 nucleotides: TGTGCCAGCAGCTTAGGACAGCCCTTCCAAGAGACCCAGTACTTC. The chain links TRBV7-9 to TRBJ2-5; the D gene is possibly TRBD1 (5 bases). The CDR3 loop spans 15 amino acids. The V and J ends lost 1 base and 1 base respectively, with 10 bases between them. CDR1 is SEHNR, CDR2 FQNEAQ, per germline (reference sequence).

This rearrangement joins TRBV12-3 or TRBV12-4 to TRBJ2-1, with D maybe TRBD1 (5 bases). CDR3 length equals 16 residues. V lost 5 bases to trimming and J lost 0 bases, with 14 bases between them. The CDR3 DNA reads TGTGCCAGCAGTAGACAGCTAACTAACTCCTACAATGAGCAGTTCTTC. Its translation: CASSRQLTNSYNEQFF.

This clonotype was recorded many times. This rearrangement joins TRBV29-1 to TRBJ1-1; the D gene is possibly TRBD1 (6 bases). V was clipped by 4 bases and J by 0 bases, with 15 bases between them. Germline CDR1 SQVTM, CDR2 ANQGSEA. This CDR3 region has 15 residues. DNA for the CDR3: TGCAGCGTTGGAAGGGCAGGGGACATGAACACTGAAGCTTTCTTT. Protein: CSVGRAGDMNTEAFF.

This clonotype occurred many times. The chain links TRBV10-3 to TRBJ2-2; 9 nucleotides line up with TRBD2. The germline V gene has CDR1 ENHRY and CDR2 SYGVKD. There are 15 residues in the CDR3. Trimming removed 10 bases from V and 0 bases from J; junction bases left unmatched: 6. In DNA, the CDR3 is TGTGCCACCCGTAGCGGGGGAGCGAACACCGGGGAGCTGTTTTTT. It translates to CATRSGGANTGELFF.

This clonotype was detected ten times or more. CDR3 loop: CASSQNFGGNYGYTF. The CDR3 DNA reads TGTGCCAGCAGCCAGAATTTTGGAGGCAACTATGGCTACACCTTC. The V and J genes are TRBV6-1 and TRBJ1-2, with no clear D. The V gene lost 6 bases and the J gene lost 2 bases, with 16 bases spanning the gap. This CDR3 comprises 15 residues. Germline-derived CDR1 and CDR2 are MNHNS and SASEGT.